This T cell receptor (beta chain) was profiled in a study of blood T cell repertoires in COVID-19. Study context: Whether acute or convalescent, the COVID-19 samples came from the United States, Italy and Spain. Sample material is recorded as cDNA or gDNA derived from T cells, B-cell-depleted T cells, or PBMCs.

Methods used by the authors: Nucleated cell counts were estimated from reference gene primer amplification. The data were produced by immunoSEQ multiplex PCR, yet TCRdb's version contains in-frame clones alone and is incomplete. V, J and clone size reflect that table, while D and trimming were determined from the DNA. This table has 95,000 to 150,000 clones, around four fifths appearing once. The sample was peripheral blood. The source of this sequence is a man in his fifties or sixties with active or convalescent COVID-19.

The CDR3 bases are TGTGCCAGCAGCCCGGACAGGGTCTATGGCTACACCTTC. It yields the protein CASSPDRVYGYTF. The V gene is TRBV14, the J gene TRBJ1-2; 8 bases are shared with TRBD1. Trimming cost V 4 bases and J 4 bases; bases outside gene matches: 2. The germline CDR1 and CDR2 sequences are SGHDN and FVKESK. The CDR3 covers 13 residues.